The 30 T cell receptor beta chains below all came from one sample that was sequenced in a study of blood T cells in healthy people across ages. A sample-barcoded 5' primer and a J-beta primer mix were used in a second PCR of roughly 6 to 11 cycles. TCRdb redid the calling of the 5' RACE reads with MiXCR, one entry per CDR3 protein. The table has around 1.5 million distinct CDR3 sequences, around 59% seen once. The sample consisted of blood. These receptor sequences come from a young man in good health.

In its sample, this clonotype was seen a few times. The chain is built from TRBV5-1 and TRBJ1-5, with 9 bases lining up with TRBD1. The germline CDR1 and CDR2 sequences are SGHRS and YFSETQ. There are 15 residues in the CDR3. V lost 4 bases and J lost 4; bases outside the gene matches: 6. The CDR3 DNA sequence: TGCGCCAGCAGCAAAGGGACAGGGAATAATCAGCCCCAGCATTTT. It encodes CASSKGTGNNQPQHF.

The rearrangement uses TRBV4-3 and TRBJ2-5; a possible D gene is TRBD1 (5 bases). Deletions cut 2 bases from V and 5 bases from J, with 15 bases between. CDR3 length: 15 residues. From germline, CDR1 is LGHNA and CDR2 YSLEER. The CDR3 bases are TGCGCCAGCAGCCAACAGCACATGGGGCGGGAGACCCAGTACTTC. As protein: CASSQQHMGRETQYF.

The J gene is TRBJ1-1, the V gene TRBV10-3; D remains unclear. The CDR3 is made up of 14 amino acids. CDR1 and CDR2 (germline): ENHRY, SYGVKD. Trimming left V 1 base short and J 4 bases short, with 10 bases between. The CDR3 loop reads CAISELGGSTEAFF. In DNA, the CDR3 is TGTGCCATCAGTGAGTTAGGAGGGAGCACTGAAGCTTTCTTT.

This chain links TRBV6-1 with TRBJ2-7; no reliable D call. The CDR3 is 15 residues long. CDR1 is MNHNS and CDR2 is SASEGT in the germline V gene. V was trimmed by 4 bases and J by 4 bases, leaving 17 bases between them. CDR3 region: CASSGYGRRTYEQYF. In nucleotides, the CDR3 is TGTGCCAGCAGTGGTTATGGTAGGAGAACGTACGAGCAGTACTTC.

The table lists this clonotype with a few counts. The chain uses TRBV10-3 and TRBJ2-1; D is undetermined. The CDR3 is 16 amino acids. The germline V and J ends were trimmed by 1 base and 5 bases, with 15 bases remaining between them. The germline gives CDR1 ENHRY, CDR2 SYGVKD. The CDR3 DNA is TGTGCCATCAGTGAGTGGTCCCTTCTCCGAGACAATGAGCAGTTCTTC. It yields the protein CAISEWSLLRDNEQFF.

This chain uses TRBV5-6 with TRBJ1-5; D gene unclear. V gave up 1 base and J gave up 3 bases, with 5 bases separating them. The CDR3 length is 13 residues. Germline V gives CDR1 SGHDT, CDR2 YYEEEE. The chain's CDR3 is CASSLLDNQPQHF. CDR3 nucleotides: TGTGCCAGCAGCTTGTTGGACAATCAGCCCCAGCATTTT.

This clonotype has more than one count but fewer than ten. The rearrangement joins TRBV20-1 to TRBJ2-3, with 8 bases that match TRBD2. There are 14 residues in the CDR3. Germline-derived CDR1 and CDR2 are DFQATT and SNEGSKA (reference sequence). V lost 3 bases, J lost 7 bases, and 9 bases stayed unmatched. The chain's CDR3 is CSARATGGLHTQYF. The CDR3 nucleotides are TGCAGTGCTAGGGCCACGGGGGGGCTTCATACGCAGTATTTT.

In DNA form, the CDR3 reads TGCAGTGCGTCAGACTTTTCAGGAGATACGCAGTATTTT. Its translation: CSASDFSGDTQYF. This chain links TRBV20-1 with TRBJ2-3; no definite D call. Germline V gene data show CDR1 as DFQATT and CDR2 as SNEGSKA (reference sequence). The CDR3 has 13 amino acids. V lost 6 bases and J lost 5, with 15 bases in between.

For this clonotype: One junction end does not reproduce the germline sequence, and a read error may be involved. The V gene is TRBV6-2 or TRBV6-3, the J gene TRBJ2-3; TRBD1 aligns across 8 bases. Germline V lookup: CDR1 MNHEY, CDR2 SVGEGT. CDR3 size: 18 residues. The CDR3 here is CASSYSTGTGLSTDTRYF. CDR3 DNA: TGTGCCAGCAGTTACTCGACTGGGACAGGCCTTAGCACAGATACGCGGTATTTT.

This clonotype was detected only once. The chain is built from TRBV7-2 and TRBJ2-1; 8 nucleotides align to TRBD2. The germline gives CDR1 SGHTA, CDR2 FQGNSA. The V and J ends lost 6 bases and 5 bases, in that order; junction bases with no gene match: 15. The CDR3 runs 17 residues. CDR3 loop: CASSRQGSGGPNNEQFF. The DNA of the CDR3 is TGTGCCAGCAGTCGCCAAGGCTCGGGGGGGCCGAACAATGAGCAGTTCTTC.

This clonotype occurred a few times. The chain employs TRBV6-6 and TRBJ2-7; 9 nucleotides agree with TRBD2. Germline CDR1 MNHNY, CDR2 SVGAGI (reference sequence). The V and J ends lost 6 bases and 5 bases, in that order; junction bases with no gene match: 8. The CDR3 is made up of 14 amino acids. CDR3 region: CASRRRGLADEQYF. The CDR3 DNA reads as TGTGCCAGCAGGCGCCGGGGACTAGCTGACGAGCAGTACTTC.

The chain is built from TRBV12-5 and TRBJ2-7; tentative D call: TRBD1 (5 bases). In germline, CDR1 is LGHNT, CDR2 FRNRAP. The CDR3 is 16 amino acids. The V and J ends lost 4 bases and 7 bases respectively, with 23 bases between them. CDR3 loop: CASGSRDQGGTNEQYF. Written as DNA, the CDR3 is TGTGCTAGTGGTTCCCGAGACCAGGGTGGTACTAATGAGCAGTACTTC.

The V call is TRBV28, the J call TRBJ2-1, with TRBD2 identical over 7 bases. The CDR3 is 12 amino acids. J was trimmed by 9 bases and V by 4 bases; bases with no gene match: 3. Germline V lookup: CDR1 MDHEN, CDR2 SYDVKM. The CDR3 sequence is CASSWEGREQFF. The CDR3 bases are TGTGCCAGCAGTTGGGAGGGTCGTGAGCAGTTCTTC.

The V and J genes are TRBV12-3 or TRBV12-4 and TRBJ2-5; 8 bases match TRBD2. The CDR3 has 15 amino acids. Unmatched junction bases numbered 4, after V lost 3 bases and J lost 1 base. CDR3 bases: TGTGCCAGCAGTTTTCAGCGGGGGACCCAAGAGACCCAGTACTTC. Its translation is CASSFQRGTQETQYF.

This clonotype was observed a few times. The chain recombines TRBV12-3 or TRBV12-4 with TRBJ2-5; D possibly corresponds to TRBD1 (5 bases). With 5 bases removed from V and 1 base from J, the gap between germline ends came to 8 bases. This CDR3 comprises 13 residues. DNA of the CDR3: TGTGCCAGCAGTCCGACAGTCCAAGAGACCCAGTACTTC. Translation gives CASSPTVQETQYF.

This CDR3 is CASSFSADTEAFF. The CDR3, as DNA: TGTGCCAGCAGTTTCTCCGCAGACACTGAAGCTTTCTTT. V usage is TRBV12-3 or TRBV12-4 and J usage is TRBJ1-1; D is unclear. This CDR3 region has 13 residues. Trimming left V 3 bases short and J 3 bases short, with 8 bases between.

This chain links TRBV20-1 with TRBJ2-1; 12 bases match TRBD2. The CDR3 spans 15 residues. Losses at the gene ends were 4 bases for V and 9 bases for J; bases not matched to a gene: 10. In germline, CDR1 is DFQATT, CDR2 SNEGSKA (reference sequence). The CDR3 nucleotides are TGCAGTGCTACCGAGACTAGCGGGGGTAGATTTGAGCAGTTCTTC. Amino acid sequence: CSATETSGGRFEQFF.

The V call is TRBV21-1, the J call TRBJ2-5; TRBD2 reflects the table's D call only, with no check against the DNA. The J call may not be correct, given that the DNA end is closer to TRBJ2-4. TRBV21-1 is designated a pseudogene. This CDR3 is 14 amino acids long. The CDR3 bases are TGTGCCAGCAGCTACGGACGGGTGGGAAACATTCAGTACTTC. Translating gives CASSYGRVGNIQYF.

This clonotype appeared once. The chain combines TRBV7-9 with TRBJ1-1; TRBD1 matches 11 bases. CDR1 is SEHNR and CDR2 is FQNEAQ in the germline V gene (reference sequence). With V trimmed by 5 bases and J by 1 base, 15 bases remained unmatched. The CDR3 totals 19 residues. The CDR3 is CASSPTGGTGGGRNTEAFF. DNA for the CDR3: TGTGCCAGCAGCCCAACTGGTGGGACAGGGGGTGGTCGGAACACTGAAGCTTTCTTT.

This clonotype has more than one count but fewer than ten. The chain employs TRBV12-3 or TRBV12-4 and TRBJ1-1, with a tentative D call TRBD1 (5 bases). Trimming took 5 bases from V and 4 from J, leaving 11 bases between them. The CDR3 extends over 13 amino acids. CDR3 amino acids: CASSLREGTEAFF. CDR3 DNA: TGTGCCAGCAGTCTCAGGGAAGGCACTGAAGCTTTCTTT.

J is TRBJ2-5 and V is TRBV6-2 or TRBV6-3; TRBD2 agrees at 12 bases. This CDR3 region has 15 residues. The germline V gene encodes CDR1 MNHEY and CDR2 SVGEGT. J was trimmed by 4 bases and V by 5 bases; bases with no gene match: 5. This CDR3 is CASSTTTSGRETQYF. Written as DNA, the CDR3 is TGTGCCAGCAGTACCACGACTAGCGGGAGAGAGACCCAGTACTTC.

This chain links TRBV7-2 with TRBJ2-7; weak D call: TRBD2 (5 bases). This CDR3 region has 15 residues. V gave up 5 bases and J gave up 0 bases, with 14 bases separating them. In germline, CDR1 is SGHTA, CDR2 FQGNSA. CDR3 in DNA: TGTGCCAGCAGCCAGACTATCAGGAGCTCCTACGAGCAGTACTTC. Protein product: CASSQTIRSSYEQYF. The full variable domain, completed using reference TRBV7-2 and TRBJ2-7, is GAGVSQSPSNKVTEKGKDVELRCDPISGHTALYWYRQSLGQGLEFLIYFQGNSAPDKSGLPSDRFSAERTGGSVSTLTIQRTQQEDSAVYLCASSQTIRSSYEQYFGPGTRLTVT.

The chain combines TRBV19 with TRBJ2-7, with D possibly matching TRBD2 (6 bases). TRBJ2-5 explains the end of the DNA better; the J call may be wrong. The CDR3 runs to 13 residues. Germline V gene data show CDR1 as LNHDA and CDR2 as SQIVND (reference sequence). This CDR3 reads CASRRTKWETQYF. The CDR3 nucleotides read TGTGCCAGTAGACGGACTAAGTGGGAGACCCAGTACTTC.

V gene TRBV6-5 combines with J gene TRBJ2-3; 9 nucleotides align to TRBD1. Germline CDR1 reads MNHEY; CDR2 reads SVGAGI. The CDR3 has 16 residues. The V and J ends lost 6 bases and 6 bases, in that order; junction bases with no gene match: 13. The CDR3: CASRTTGGILMDTQYF. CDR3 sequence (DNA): TGTGCCAGCAGAACGACAGGGGGAATTTTAATGGATACGCAGTATTTT.

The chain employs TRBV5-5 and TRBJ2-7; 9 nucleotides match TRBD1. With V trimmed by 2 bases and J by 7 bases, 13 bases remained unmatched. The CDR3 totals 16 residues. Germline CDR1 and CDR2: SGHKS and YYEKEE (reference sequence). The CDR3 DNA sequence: TGTGCCAGCAGCTTAAGTCGGGGACAGGGTGTGGAGGAGCAGTACTTC. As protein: CASSLSRGQGVEEQYF.

The DNA of the CDR3 is TGTGCCAGCATTTGGGACAGGGGGGCCCTAGGGCCCCAGTACTTC. It yields the protein CASIWDRGALGPQYF. V usage is TRBV2 and J usage is TRBJ2-7; TRBD1 matches 11 bases. CDR3 size: 15 residues. Per germline, CDR1 SNHLY and CDR2 FYNNEI. Losses at the gene ends were 7 bases for V and 10 bases for J; bases not matched to a gene: 15.

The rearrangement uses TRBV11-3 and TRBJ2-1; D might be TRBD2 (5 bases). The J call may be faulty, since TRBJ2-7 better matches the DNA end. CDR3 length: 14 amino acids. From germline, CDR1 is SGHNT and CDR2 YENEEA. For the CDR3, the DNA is TGTGCCAGCAGCTCCCGGGGAAGGGAAGACAAGCAGTACTTC. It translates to CASSSRGREDKQYF.

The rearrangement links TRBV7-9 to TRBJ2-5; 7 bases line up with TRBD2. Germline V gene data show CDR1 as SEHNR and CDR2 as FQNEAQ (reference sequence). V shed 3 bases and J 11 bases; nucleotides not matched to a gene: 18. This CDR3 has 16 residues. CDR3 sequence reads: CASSFSRGTNYNEQYF. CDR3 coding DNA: TGTGCCAGCAGCTTTTCCAGAGGGACTAATTACAATGAGCAGTACTTC.

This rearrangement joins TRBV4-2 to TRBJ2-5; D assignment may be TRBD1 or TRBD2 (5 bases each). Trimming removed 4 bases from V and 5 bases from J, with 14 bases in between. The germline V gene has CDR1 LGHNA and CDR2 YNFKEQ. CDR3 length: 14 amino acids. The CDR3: CASSPIEGWETQYF. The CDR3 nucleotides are TGTGCCAGCAGCCCGATTGAGGGGTGGGAGACCCAGTACTTC.

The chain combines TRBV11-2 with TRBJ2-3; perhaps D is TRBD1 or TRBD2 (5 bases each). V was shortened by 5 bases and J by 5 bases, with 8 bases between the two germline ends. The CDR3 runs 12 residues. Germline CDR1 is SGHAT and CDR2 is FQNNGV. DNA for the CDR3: TGTGCCAGCAGCAAGAGGGGAGATACGCAGTATTTT. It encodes CASSKRGDTQYF.